This passage covers 20 T cell receptor beta chains from one sample sequenced in a study of blood T cells in healthy people across ages. Next came a second PCR, run for roughly 6 to 11 cycles, which used a sample-barcoded 5' primer along with a J-beta primer mix. TCRdb called the 5' RACE reads again in MiXCR, with one record for every CDR3 protein. The sample consists of about 1.6 million distinct CDR3 sequences, 30% to 35% of them appearing once. Sequencing was carried out using blood. The receptors shown here come from a woman in her thirties in good health.

The table lists this clonotype with a few counts. The CDR3 loop is CASSSRGGGPQETQYF. The CDR3 bases are TGTGCCAGCAGCTCCAGAGGGGGGGGACCCCAAGAGACCCAGTACTTC. The chain carries TRBV7-9 and TRBJ2-5, with D perhaps TRBD2 (7 bases). The CDR3 is 16 residues long. Trimming took 4 bases from V and 1 from J, leaving 16 bases between them. CDR1 SEHNR and CDR2 FQNEAQ come from the germline V gene (reference sequence).

This clonotype was observed a handful of times. J is TRBJ1-6 and V is TRBV4-1; D gene uncertain. The CDR3 contains 15 residues. CDR1 and CDR2 from the germline V gene are MGHRA and YSYEKL. Between the trimmed V and J ends, which lost 1 base and 7 bases, there was a span of 11 bases. CDR3 nucleotides: TGCGCCAGCAGCCAAGTCCCGTTTACAAATTCACCCCTCCACTTT. Protein product: CASSQVPFTNSPLHF.

The sample holds a few counts of this clonotype. The rearrangement uses TRBV29-1 and TRBJ2-1, with a weak D call TRBD2 (5 bases). V was clipped by 6 bases and J by 0 bases, with 12 bases between them. Germline CDR1 reads SQVTM; CDR2 reads ANQGSEA. The CDR3 contains 14 residues. In DNA, the CDR3 is TGCAGCGTCCGGACGGGGAGCTCCTACAATGAGCAGTTCTTC. Translating gives CSVRTGSSYNEQFF.

This clonotype was observed a handful of times. The chain combines TRBV7-9 with TRBJ2-1; tentatively, D is TRBD2 (6 bases). The V gene's germline CDR1 is SEHNR and CDR2 FQNEAQ (reference sequence). The germline V and J ends were trimmed by 8 bases and 6 bases, with 17 bases remaining between them. The CDR3 is 14 residues long. The CDR3 DNA is TGTGCCAGCGGGAGGCCGCGTGTCGGCAATGAGCAGTTCTTC. Its translation is CASGRPRVGNEQFF.

This clonotype has only a few counts. The CDR3 sequence: CASSQDLGVHQPQHF. Written as DNA, the CDR3 is TGCGCCAGCAGCCAAGATCTTGGGGTGCATCAGCCCCAGCATTTT. The V call is TRBV4-1, the J call TRBJ1-5; D gene unclear. Germline V gene sequence: CDR1 MGHRA, CDR2 YSYEKL. The V gene lost 0 bases and the J gene lost 5 bases, with 11 bases spanning the gap. The CDR3 sequence is 15 residues long.

In this sample, this clonotype turned up many times. The V and J genes are TRBV29-1 and TRBJ2-1; either TRBD1 or TRBD2 may supply D (5 bases each). Germline V gives CDR1 SQVTM, CDR2 ANQGSEA. The germline V and J ends were trimmed by 4 bases and 6 bases, with 16 bases remaining between them. The CDR3 spans 14 residues. CDR3 loop: CSVVPGTETNEQFF. CDR3 in DNA: TGCAGCGTTGTCCCCGGGACGGAGACCAATGAGCAGTTCTTC.

The V gene is TRBV27, the J gene TRBJ2-7; D gene ambiguous. In germline, CDR1 is MNHEY, CDR2 SMNVEV (reference sequence). V lost 2 bases and J 3 bases, leaving 8 bases between the germline ends. The CDR3 is 13 residues long. The CDR3 loop reads CASSLRNYYEQYF. The CDR3 bases are TGTGCCAGCAGTTTACGGAATTACTACGAGCAGTACTTC.

This clonotype was found a few times. The chain uses TRBV20-1 and TRBJ2-3; 11 nucleotides align to TRBD2. Unmatched junction bases numbered 8, after V lost 6 bases and J lost 6 bases. This CDR3 region has 14 residues. The V gene's germline CDR1 is DFQATT and CDR2 SNEGSKA (reference sequence). CDR3 residues: CSAGFSGRADTQYF. Here the CDR3 DNA reads TGCAGTGCAGGATTTAGCGGGAGGGCGGATACGCAGTATTTT.

V usage is TRBV3-1 and J usage is TRBJ2-7; D remains ambiguous. Germline assignment: CDR1 LGHDT and CDR2 YNNKEL (reference sequence). Trimming took 1 base from V and 0 from J, leaving 13 bases between them. The length of the CDR3 is 16 residues. As DNA, the CDR3 is TGTGCCAGCAGCCAAGCGACGGTACAGAGCTCCTACGAGCAGTACTTC. It specifies CASSQATVQSSYEQYF.

V usage is TRBV5-1 and J usage is TRBJ2-3; TRBD2 is a possible D gene (6 bases). This CDR3 spans 17 amino acids. Trimming left V 1 base short and J 3 bases short, with 18 bases between. Per germline, CDR1 SGHRS and CDR2 YFSETQ. The CDR3 sequence is CASSLLPQGGFTDTQYF. In DNA form, the CDR3 reads TGCGCCAGCAGCTTGCTGCCGCAAGGAGGGTTTACAGATACGCAGTATTTT.

The chain employs TRBV15 and TRBJ1-2; 8 bases are shared with TRBD1. Germline lookup yields CDR1 LNHNV and CDR2 YYDKDF (reference sequence). The CDR3 runs 16 residues. Trimming removed 3 bases from V and 5 bases from J; junction bases left unmatched: 11. The CDR3 reads CATSSTTGVVDYGYTF. The CDR3 nucleotides read TGTGCCACCAGCAGTACGACAGGGGTTGTCGATTATGGCTACACCTTC.

This clonotype was counted many times. The chain is built from TRBV4-1 and TRBJ2-1, with no clear D. Germline V gene lookup returns CDR1 MGHRA and CDR2 YSYEKL. The CDR3 is made up of 14 amino acids. Trimming took 1 base from V and 2 from J, leaving 6 bases between them. DNA of the CDR3: TGCGCCAGCAGCCAAGTCGGAACCTACAATGAGCAGTTCTTC. Translation gives CASSQVGTYNEQFF.

This clonotype showed up many times. V is TRBV4-1 and J is TRBJ2-1, with 7 nucleotides matching TRBD1. Germline trimming cut 2 bases from V and 2 bases from J; bases unmatched to any gene: 6. There are 16 residues in the CDR3. CDR1 is MGHRA and CDR2 is YSYEKL in the germline V gene. CDR3 amino acids: CASSQPQGVAYNEQFF. The CDR3, as DNA: TGCGCCAGCAGCCAACCTCAGGGGGTAGCCTACAATGAGCAGTTCTTC.

This chain joins TRBV7-2 and TRBJ2-1; 12 bases align to TRBD2. Unmatched junction bases numbered 7, after V lost 6 bases and J lost 7 bases. CDR1 is SGHTA, CDR2 FQGNSA, per germline. There are 15 residues in the CDR3. For the CDR3, the DNA is TGTGCCAGCAGAAGTACTAGCGGGAGGCTAAATGAGCAGTTCTTC. Translating it yields CASRSTSGRLNEQFF.

This clonotype showed up just a few times. The chain carries TRBV20-1 and TRBJ1-2; D not resolved. Germline V gene lookup returns CDR1 DFQATT and CDR2 SNEGSKA (reference sequence). This CDR3 is 17 amino acids long. The germline V and J ends were trimmed by 5 bases and 0 bases, with 22 bases remaining between them. The CDR3 loop is CSAPTGVGLRANYGYTF. For the CDR3, the DNA is TGCAGTGCTCCGACTGGGGTCGGCTTGAGGGCTAACTATGGCTACACCTTC.

This clonotype was seen a handful of times. The V and J genes are TRBV20-1 and TRBJ2-7; D possibly matches TRBD1 or TRBD2 (6 bases each). The CDR3 covers 12 residues. The V gene lost 8 bases and the J gene lost 5 bases, with 16 bases spanning the gap. Germline assignment: CDR1 DFQATT and CDR2 SNEGSKA (reference sequence). CDR3 residues: CSLMGGNNEQYF. CDR3 nucleotides: TGCAGTTTGATGGGGGGCAATAACGAGCAGTACTTC.

There are many counts of this clonotype. The rearrangement links TRBV4-1 to TRBJ1-6; D uncertain. V dropped 4 bases and J dropped 8 bases, with 6 bases sitting between them. Germline V gene sequence: CDR1 MGHRA, CDR2 YSYEKL. The CDR3 is made up of 12 amino acids. CDR3 sequence: CASSREYSPLHF. DNA of the CDR3: TGCGCCAGCAGCCGGGAATATTCACCCCTCCACTTT.

In this sample, this clonotype turned up a few times. The V and J genes are TRBV4-1 and TRBJ2-3; 9 nucleotides align to TRBD2. This CDR3 comprises 14 residues. The V segment lost 6 bases and the J segment 4 bases; nucleotides outside the gene matches: 5. Per the germline V gene, CDR1 is MGHRA and CDR2 is YSYEKL. For the CDR3, the DNA is TGCGCCAGCAGTCGGCGGGAGGGGTCAGATACGCAGTATTTT. Residues: CASSRREGSDTQYF.

V usage is TRBV7-8 and J usage is TRBJ2-7; 8 nucleotides align to TRBD1. The J call is in doubt because the DNA end fits TRBJ2-5 better. This CDR3 is 16 amino acids long. Per germline, CDR1 SGHVS and CDR2 FQNEAQ. The CDR3, as DNA: TGTGCCAGCAGCTTAGTGTCACAGGGGGGACCCCCGACCCAGTACTTC. Its protein is CASSLVSQGGPPTQYF.

Only a few counts were recorded for this clonotype. Here the CDR3 DNA reads TGTGCCAGCAGTTTAATAGGACACCCCCAAGAGACCCAGTACTTC. Amino acid sequence: CASSLIGHPQETQYF. V and J are TRBV12-3 or TRBV12-4 and TRBJ2-5; D may be TRBD1 (5 bases). The length of the CDR3 is 15 residues. V was cut by 2 bases and J by 1 base, with 11 bases left in between.